One and the same sample provided the 18 T cell receptor beta chains below, sequenced in a study of T cells in Graves' hyperthyroidism and ophthalmopathy. TCR beta CDR3 regions were amplified from RNA transcripts. Carried out on the TCR CDR3, a first-round RT-PCR used the HTBI primer set. A single record per CDR3 protein comes from TCRdb applying MiXCR to the multiplex PCR reads. This sample has some 360,000 distinct CDR3 sequences, with 15% to 20% found just once. The sequenced sample consisted of blood. The receptors originated from a woman aged 35 to 49 with Graves' ophthalmopathy.

This clonotype was seen many times. The CDR3 DNA reads as TGTGCCAGCAGTTACTCGAGGGACACAAACATTCAGTACTTC. The encoded protein is CASSYSRDTNIQYF. The chain joins TRBV6-5 to TRBJ2-4; TRBD1 is a possible D gene (6 bases). Germline values: CDR1 MNHEY, CDR2 SVGAGI. V was cut by 0 bases and J by 6 bases, with 9 bases left in between. This CDR3 has 14 amino acids.

The table lists this clonotype with many counts. The J gene is TRBJ2-7, the V gene TRBV6-1; D not resolved. The CDR3 has 12 amino acids. V gave up 1 base and J gave up 4 bases, with 5 bases separating them. Germline V CDR1 and CDR2: MNHNS, SASEGT. The CDR3 DNA reads as TGTGCCAGCAGTGAAGTGCCTTACGAGCAGTACTTC. It yields the protein CASSEVPYEQYF.

This sequence joins TRBV19 and TRBJ1-5, with D perhaps matching TRBD1 (5 bases). The CDR3 has 13 amino acids. V lost 7 bases and J 2 bases, leaving 9 bases between the germline ends. CDR1 is LNHDA, CDR2 SQIVND, per germline (reference sequence). DNA of the CDR3: TGTGCCAGTAACCCGGGGCGCAATCAGCCCCAGCATTTT. Translating it yields CASNPGRNQPQHF.

This clonotype was found a few times. The chain uses TRBV5-1 and TRBJ2-2; TRBD2 agrees at 8 bases. The CDR3 has 16 amino acids. CDR1 SGHRS and CDR2 YFSETQ come from the germline V gene. V was clipped by 7 bases and J by 4 bases; unmatched bases: 12. The CDR3 DNA reads as TGCGCCAGCGCCACCCCCCCCGGGGGGGGCACCGGGGAGCTGTTTTTT. Its translation: CASATPPGGGTGELFF.

The chain uses TRBV28 and TRBJ1-5; 9 positions match TRBD1. The junction had 5 bases not matched to a gene; V was cut back by 4 bases and J by 1 base. The germline V gene has CDR1 MDHEN and CDR2 SYDVKM. This CDR3 is built from 16 residues. CDR3 DNA: TGTGCCAGCAGTTCCTCTGGGACAGGGAGCAATCAGCCCCAGCATTTT. Encoded protein: CASSSSGTGSNQPQHF.

Many counts were recorded for this clonotype. The rearrangement uses TRBV30 and TRBJ1-1; a weak D match, TRBD1 (6 bases). The CDR3 covers 14 residues. Trimming removed 5 bases from V and 1 base from J, with 14 bases in between. CDR1 GTSNPN and CDR2 SVGIG come from the germline V gene (reference sequence). CDR3 bases: TGTGCCTGGGACAAAGGACAGTCGAACACTGAAGCTTTCTTT. This translates into CAWDKGQSNTEAFF.

About this clonotype itself: This may come from a read error, since a much larger clone is one base off. The chain is built from TRBV30 and TRBJ2-2; 11 positions match TRBD2. The CDR3 totals 16 residues. Germline V gives CDR1 GTSNPN, CDR2 SVGIG (reference sequence). V shed 7 bases and J 7 bases; nucleotides not matched to a gene: 14. CDR3: CAFASSSGRWGGELFF. Written as DNA, the CDR3 is TGTGCCTTCGCCTCTTCTAGCGGGAGGTGGGGCGGGGAGCTGTTTTTT.

Many counts were recorded for this clonotype. The rearrangement uses TRBV6-2 or TRBV6-3 and TRBJ1-2; D might be TRBD1 (6 bases). Germline-derived CDR1 and CDR2 are MNHEY and SVGEGT. The germline V and J ends were trimmed by 2 bases and 4 bases, with 14 bases remaining between them. CDR3 length: 15 residues. CDR3: CASSYTGAAIYGYTF. Written as DNA, the CDR3 is TGTGCCAGCAGTTACACGGGGGCAGCCATCTATGGCTACACCTTC.

This clonotype was seen repeatedly, ten times or more. The rearrangement links TRBV20-1 to TRBJ2-7, with 8 bases that match TRBD1. The junction had 6 bases not matched to a gene; V was cut back by 3 bases and J by 2 bases. Germline V gene lookup returns CDR1 DFQATT and CDR2 SNEGSKA (reference sequence). The CDR3 runs to 14 residues. CDR3 in DNA: TGCAGTGCTAGGTGGACAGGGCCTCCCTACGAGCAGTACTTC. Amino acid sequence: CSARWTGPPYEQYF.

Concerning this clonotype itself: With a much larger clone just one base away, this may be a read error. This chain uses TRBV30 with TRBJ1-3; D call uncertain. The V gene lost 1 base and the J gene lost 0 bases, with 4 bases spanning the gap. There are 13 residues in the CDR3. CDR1 and CDR2 (germline): GTSNPN, SVGIG (reference sequence). The CDR3 DNA follows: TGTGCCTGGAGTGATAACTCTGGAAACACCATATATTTT. Amino acids: CAWSDNSGNTIYF.

The table lists this clonotype with many counts. This sequence joins TRBV20-1 and TRBJ2-7; D is unclear. This CDR3 is built from 12 residues. Trimming removed 7 bases at V and 6 bases at J, with 16 bases between. Germline assignment: CDR1 DFQATT and CDR2 SNEGSKA (reference sequence). The CDR3 region has the DNA TGCAGTGGTCAGCAAGCTTCGGGCGAGCAGTACTTC. Protein: CSGQQASGEQYF.

This clonotype was observed at least ten times. This sequence joins TRBV7-9 and TRBJ2-7; no clear D gene. Trimming took 4 bases from V and 1 from J, leaving 14 bases between them. The CDR3 consists of 15 residues. Germline loops: CDR1 SEHNR, CDR2 FQNEAQ (reference sequence). Here the CDR3 reads CASSSSRAVSYEQYF. Written as DNA, the CDR3 is TGTGCCAGCAGCTCATCCCGGGCCGTGTCCTACGAGCAGTACTTC. Full variable domain (outside the CDR3, taken from reference TRBV7-9 and TRBJ2-7): DTGVSQNPRHKITKRGQNVTFRCDPISEHNRLYWYRQTLGQGPEFLTYFQNEAQLEKSRLLSDRFSAERPKGSFSTLEIQRTEQGDSAMYLCASSSSRAVSYEQYFGPGTRLTVT.

This clonotype was detected ten times or more. The rearrangement uses TRBV6-5 and TRBJ1-3; TRBD1 aligns across 7 bases. The CDR3 has 17 amino acids. Per the germline V gene, CDR1 is MNHEY and CDR2 is SVGAGI. Trimming removed 2 bases from V and 4 bases from J; junction bases left unmatched: 11. The CDR3 protein is CASSYDRASVGGNTIYF. CDR3 sequence (DNA): TGTGCCAGCAGTTACGACAGGGCATCGGTTGGCGGAAACACCATATATTTT.

The table lists this clonotype with a few counts. This sequence joins TRBV5-1 and TRBJ2-5; possibly TRBD2 for D (5 bases). The germline V gene encodes CDR1 SGHRS and CDR2 YFSETQ. The CDR3 is 17 amino acids. With 3 bases removed from V and 1 base from J, the gap between germline ends came to 19 bases. CDR3 loop: CASSSGTGISAQETQYF. In nucleotides, the CDR3 is TGCGCCAGCAGCTCGGGAACCGGGATTAGCGCCCAAGAGACCCAGTACTTC.

The V and J genes are TRBV7-8 and TRBJ2-7; D is uncertain. Trimming pared 5 bases from V and 1 base from J, leaving 12 bases between. Germline-derived CDR1 and CDR2 are SGHVS and FQNEAQ. This CDR3 region has 14 residues. CDR3 in DNA: TGTGCCAGCAGCAATCAGGCCCAGTCCTACGAGCAGTACTTC. As protein: CASSNQAQSYEQYF.

Ten or more counts support this clonotype. The V and J genes are TRBV24-1 and TRBJ2-5, with D uncertain. Trimming took off 3 bases at V and 4 bases at J, with 11 bases between the two ends. Looked up from germline, CDR1 is KGHDR and CDR2 is SFDVKD. The CDR3 is made up of 14 amino acids. This CDR3 reads CATSDPRRLETQYF. In nucleotides, the CDR3 is TGTGCCACCAGTGATCCCCGCCGCTTAGAGACCCAGTACTTC.

Comments on this clonotype: This may arise from a read error, as a much more abundant clone is one base away. The gene calls are TRBV29-1 and TRBJ2-5; D may be TRBD2 (5 bases). CDR1 SQVTM and CDR2 ANQGSEA come from the germline V gene. CDR3 length: 14 residues. CDR3 sequence: CSVTEGDVVETLYF. The CDR3, as DNA: TGCAGCGTTACTGAGGGAGACGTGGTAGAGACCCTGTACTTC.

This clonotype has ten or more counts. V and J are TRBV7-2 and TRBJ2-7; 7 bases are a match to TRBD1. Germline-derived CDR1 and CDR2 are SGHTA and FQGNSA. J gave up 4 bases and V 4 bases, and 7 bases lay outside the gene matches. CDR3 length: 14 amino acids. CDR3 amino acids: CASSSDREKYEQYF. In nucleotides, the CDR3 is TGTGCCAGCAGCTCAGACAGGGAAAAGTACGAGCAGTACTTC.